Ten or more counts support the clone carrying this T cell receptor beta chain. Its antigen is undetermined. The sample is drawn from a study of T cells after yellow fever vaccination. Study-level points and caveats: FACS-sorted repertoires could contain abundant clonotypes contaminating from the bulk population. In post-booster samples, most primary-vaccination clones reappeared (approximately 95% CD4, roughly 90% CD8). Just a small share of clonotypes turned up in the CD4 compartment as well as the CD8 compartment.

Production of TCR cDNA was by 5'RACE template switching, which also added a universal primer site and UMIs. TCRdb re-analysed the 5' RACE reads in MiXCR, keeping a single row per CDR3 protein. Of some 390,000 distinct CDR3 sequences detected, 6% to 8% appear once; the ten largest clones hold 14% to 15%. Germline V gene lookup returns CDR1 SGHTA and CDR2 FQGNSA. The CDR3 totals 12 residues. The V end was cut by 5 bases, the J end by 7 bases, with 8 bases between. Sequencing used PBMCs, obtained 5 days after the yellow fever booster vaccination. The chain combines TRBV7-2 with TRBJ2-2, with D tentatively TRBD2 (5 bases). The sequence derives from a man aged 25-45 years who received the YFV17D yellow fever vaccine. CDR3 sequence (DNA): TGTGCCAGCAGCGAGAGGGTCGGGGAGCTGTTTTTT. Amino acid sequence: CASSERVGELFF.